This T cell receptor (beta chain) originates from a study of HIV-infected patients and healthy controls. This clonotype has more than one count but fewer than ten. Trimming at V came to 6 bases and at J to 1 base, leaving 5 bases not matched to a gene. CDR1 SGHKS and CDR2 YYEKEE come from the germline V gene (reference sequence). The CDR3 consists of 15 residues. In TCRdb, the 5' RACE reads were re-called with MiXCR into one record per CDR3 protein. The sample holds 19,000 or so distinct CDR3 sequences, roughly 19% seen once. This clonotype was obtained from a human donor in good health. The chain combines TRBV5-5 with TRBJ2-1, with 9 bases lining up with TRBD2. Specimen: CD8+ T cells from blood. The CDR3 region is CASTWTSASYNEQFF. CDR3 coding DNA: TGTGCCAGCACCTGGACTAGCGCTTCCTACAATGAGCAGTTCTTC.